The clone carrying this T cell receptor beta chain was detected many times. Its antigen is still unknown. Stable Graves' hyperthyroidism meant no ophthalmopathy progression within 18 months. The hyperthyroidism was newly diagnosed and had lasted under 2 months; the patients were aged 18 to 65. Over 8 ml fresh peripheral blood yielded the PBMCs. This record comes from a study of T cells in Graves' hyperthyroidism and ophthalmopathy. Study outcomes and limitations: Through a model of 13 V-J features, ophthalmopathy was separated from stable hyperthyroidism.

J gave up 0 bases and V 6 bases, and 5 bases lay outside the gene matches. The CDR3 loop spans 15 amino acids. Per germline, CDR1 ENHRY and CDR2 SYGVKD. TCR beta CDR3 sequences were amplified from RNA transcripts. The primer set for the first-round RT-PCR of the TCR CDR3 was HTBI. TCRdb processed the multiplex PCR reads anew with MiXCR; each CDR3 protein has one entry. Of approximately 640,000 distinct CDR3 sequences in the sample, 17% were seen once. The chain has TRBV10-3 and TRBJ2-7, with 10 nucleotides matching TRBD1. This clonotype was sampled from a man over 45 with Graves' hyperthyroidism. The sequenced material came from blood. The CDR3 coding sequence is TGTGCCATCAGACCGGGACAGGGGATCTCCTACGAGCAGTACTTC. Its translation is CAIRPGQGISYEQYF.